Shown below are 2 T cell receptor beta chains from a single sample sequenced in a study of CD4 T cells in relation to SARS-CoV-2 and coronaviruses. Before the COVID-19 pandemic, during about 2010-2019, CD4+ T cells were taken from unexposed donors. The cells were cultured for about 10 days before CD4+ T cells were isolated. The antigens of these receptors remain unknown. Assay used: immunoSEQ multiplex PCR; TCRdb lists only in-frame clones, some missing. The sample comprises about 22,000 clones, 72% of which are singletons, and about 16% rests with the top ten. The specimen sequenced was CD4+ T cells from PBMCs, cultured in vitro. The source of these receptors is a human donor in good health.

The chain uses TRBV19 and TRBJ1-2, with 10 bases lining up with TRBD1. The ends lost 3 bases at V and 11 bases at J; junction bases unmatched: 3. The CDR3 sequence is 12 residues long. From germline, CDR1 is LNHDA and CDR2 SQIVND (reference sequence). CDR3 sequence reads: CASSIRTGGYTF. For the CDR3, the DNA is TGTGCCAGTAGTATCCGGACAGGGGGTTACACCTTC. The full variable domain, its missing parts supplied by reference TRBV19 and TRBJ1-2, is DGGITQSPKYLFRKEGQNVTLSCEQNLNHDAMYWYRQDPGQGLRLIYYSQIVNDFQKGDIAEGYSVSREKKESFPLTVTSAQKNPTAFYLCASSIRTGGYTFGSGTRLTVV.

The V and J genes are TRBV11-3 and TRBJ2-1; D remains unclear. Germline V gene data show CDR1 as SGHNT and CDR2 as YENEEA. There are 12 residues in the CDR3. Trimming left V 1 base short and J 5 bases short, with 3 bases between. CDR3 bases: TGTGCCAGCAGCTTAGTGGACAATGAGCAGTTCTTC. Amino acids: CASSLVDNEQFF.